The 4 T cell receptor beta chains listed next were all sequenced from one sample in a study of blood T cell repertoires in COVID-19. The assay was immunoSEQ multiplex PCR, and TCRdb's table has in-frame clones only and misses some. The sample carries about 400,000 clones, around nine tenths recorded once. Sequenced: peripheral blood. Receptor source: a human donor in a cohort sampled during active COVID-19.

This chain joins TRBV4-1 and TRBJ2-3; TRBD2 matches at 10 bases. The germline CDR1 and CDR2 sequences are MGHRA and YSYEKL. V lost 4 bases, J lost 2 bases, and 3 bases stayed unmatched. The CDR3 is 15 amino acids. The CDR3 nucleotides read TGCGCCAGCAGCCGGACTAGCGGAAACACAGATACGCAGTATTTT. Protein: CASSRTSGNTDTQYF.

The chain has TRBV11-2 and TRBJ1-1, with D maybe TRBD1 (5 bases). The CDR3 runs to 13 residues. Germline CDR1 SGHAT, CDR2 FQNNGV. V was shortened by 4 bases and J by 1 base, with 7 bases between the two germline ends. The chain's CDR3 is CASSSGQNTEAFF. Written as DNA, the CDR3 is TGTGCCAGCAGCTCAGGACAGAACACTGAAGCTTTCTTT.

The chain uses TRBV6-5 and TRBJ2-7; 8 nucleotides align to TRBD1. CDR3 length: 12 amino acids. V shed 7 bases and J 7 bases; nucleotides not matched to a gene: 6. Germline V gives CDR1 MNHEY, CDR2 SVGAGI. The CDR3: CASTPGGWEQYF. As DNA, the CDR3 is TGTGCCAGCACTCCAGGGGGCTGGGAGCAGTACTTC.

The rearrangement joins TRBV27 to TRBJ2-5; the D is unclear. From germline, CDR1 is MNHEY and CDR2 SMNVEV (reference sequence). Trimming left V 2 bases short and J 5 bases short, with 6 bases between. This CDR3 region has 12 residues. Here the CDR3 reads CASSLRLETQYF. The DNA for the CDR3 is TGTGCCAGCAGTTTACGTTTGGAGACCCAGTACTTC.